The rows below give T cell receptor beta chains drawn from one sample of a study of human versus mouse CDR3 diversity and MHC coevolution. The method was immunoSEQ multiplex PCR; TCRdb's version includes in-frame clones alone and lacks a portion of them. The sample yields roughly 80,000 clones, about 90% seen once. Input material: naive CD4+ T cells from blood. The source of these receptors is a person between 30 and 69 years old in good health. Both conserved end residues are part of each CDR3. The D gene is left open where the match is weak.

TRBD2 TRBV4-1 CASSLRTSGDQETQYF
TRBD1 TRBV18 CASSPGTGGVYGQYF
. TRBV2 CASSTGSNQPQHF
. TRBV11-2 CASSLSPLAIEQFF
TRBD2 TRBV27 CASSLWLGLAAHTQYF
TRBD2 TRBV5-1 CASSGSGRGNEQFF
. TRBV4-2 CASSPERRDINYGYTF
TRBD1 TRBV18 CASSLRDGTVYEQYF
. TRBV6-1 CASLTGNTEAFF
. TRBV2 CASSEFQQVRSQPQHF
. TRBV13 CASSLMTGADTQYF
TRBD1 TRBV25-1 CASIRQGSNQPQHF
. TRBV19 CASSVGRTYNSPLHF
TRBD1 TRBV28 CASSFRDSVSPLHF
. TRBV29-1 CSVEVVPDTQYF
. TRBV7-2 CASTLRVNTGELFF
. TRBV7-9 CASSLSLSEAFF
TRBD1 TRBV30 CAWKGQYNSPLHF
TRBD2 TRBV19 CASKLAGDASYNEQFF
. TRBV28 CASSFSAGSYEQYF
TRBD2 TRBV7-8 CASSLVLAGNTDTQYF
. TRBV5-1 CASSLTISTGPPDTQYF